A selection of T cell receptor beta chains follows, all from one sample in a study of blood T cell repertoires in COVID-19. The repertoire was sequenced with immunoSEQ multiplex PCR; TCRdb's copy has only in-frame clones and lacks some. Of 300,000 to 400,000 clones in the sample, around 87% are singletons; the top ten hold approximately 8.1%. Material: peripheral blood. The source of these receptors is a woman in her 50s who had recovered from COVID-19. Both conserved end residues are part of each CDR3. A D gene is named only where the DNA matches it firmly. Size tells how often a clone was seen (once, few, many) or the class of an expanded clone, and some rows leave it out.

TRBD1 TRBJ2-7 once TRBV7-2 TGTGCCAGCAGCCCTAGACAGGGTCGGTACGAGCAGTACTTC CASSPRQGRYEQYF
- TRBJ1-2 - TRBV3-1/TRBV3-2 TGTGCCAGCAGCCAAGATCTGGGGGCCCCTAACTATGGCTACACCTTC CASSQDLGAPNYGYTF
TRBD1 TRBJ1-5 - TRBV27 TGTGCCAGCAGTTACCGACAGGGGGCTGCTCAGCCCCAGCATTTT CASSYRQGAAQPQHF
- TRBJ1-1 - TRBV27 TGTGCCACCATCATGTGGGGGGGACAGAACACTGAAGCTTTCTTT CATIMWGGQNTEAFF
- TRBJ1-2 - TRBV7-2 TGTGCCAGCAGCCCGGGACCGGGGGGTGGCTACACCTTC CASSPGPGGGYTF
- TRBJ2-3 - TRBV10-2 TGCGCCACCGCCGAGTGGGGGCCTTCTGCAGATACGCAGTATTTT CATAEWGPSADTQYF
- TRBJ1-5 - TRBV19 TGTGCCAGTGGTTTCATACAGGGTGGCAATCAGCCCCAGCATTTT CASGFIQGGNQPQHF
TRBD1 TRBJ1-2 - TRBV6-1 TGTGCCAGCAGTGAAATAAGGACAGGCCTAGCTAACTATGGCTACACCTTC CASSEIRTGLANYGYTF
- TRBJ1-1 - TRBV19 TGTGCCAGTAGTAGGCAGATAAACACTGAAGCTTTCTTT CASSRQINTEAFF
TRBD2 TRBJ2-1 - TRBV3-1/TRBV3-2 TGTGCCAGCAGCCAAGGGCAAGCGGGGGGTCCGTTCTTC CASSQGQAGGPFF
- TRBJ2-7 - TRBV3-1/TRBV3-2 TGTGCCAGCAGCCGTTCGGCAGGGGCCTACGAGCAGTACTTC CASSRSAGAYEQYF
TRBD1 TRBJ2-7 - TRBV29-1 TGCAGCGTTGCTCTCCGACAGGGTTACGAGCAGTACTTC CSVALRQGYEQYF
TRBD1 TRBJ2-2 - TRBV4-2 TGTGCCAGCAGCCAAGCGGACAGGCCTTACACCGGGGAGCTGTTTTTT CASSQADRPYTGELFF
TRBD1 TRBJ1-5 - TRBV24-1 TGTGCCACCAGTGACCAGGGGGGCAATCAGCCCCAGCATTTT CATSDQGGNQPQHF
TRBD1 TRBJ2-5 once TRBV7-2 TGTGCCAGCAGCCCGGACAGGGGGCAAGAGACCCAGTACTTC CASSPDRGQETQYF
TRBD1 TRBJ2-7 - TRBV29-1 TGCAGCGTGGATTCAGGGGGATCGGACGAGCAGTACTTC CSVDSGGSDEQYF
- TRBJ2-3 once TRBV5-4 TGTGCCAGCAGCTTGGGCGGAAAAAGCACAGATACGCAGTATTTT CASSLGGKSTDTQYF
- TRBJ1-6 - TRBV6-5 TGTGCCAGCAGTTATTCGGGAGAGAATAATTCACCCCTCCACTTT CASSYSGENNSPLHF
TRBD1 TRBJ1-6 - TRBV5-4 TGTGCCAGCAATAGCAGGGGGCTGAATTCACCCCTCCACTTT CASNSRGLNSPLHF
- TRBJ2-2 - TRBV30 TGTGCCTGGAGCGTAGACTCGAACACCGGGGAGCTGTTTTTT CAWSVDSNTGELFF
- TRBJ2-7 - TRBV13 TGTGCCAGCAGCCTAGGGGAGAGCTCCTACGAGCAGTACTTC CASSLGESSYEQYF
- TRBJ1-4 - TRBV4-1 TGCGCCAGCAGCCAACCACCAACAGGGACGAATGAAAAACTGTTTTTT CASSQPPTGTNEKLFF
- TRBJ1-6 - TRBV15 TGTGCCACCAGCCGGAACCAAGTGGGCCCGGGATCACCCCTCCACTTT CATSRNQVGPGSPLHF
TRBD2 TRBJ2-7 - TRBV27 TGTGCCAGCAGTTTAGAAGCGGGAGCTAGGTCCTACGAGCAGTACTTC CASSLEAGARSYEQYF
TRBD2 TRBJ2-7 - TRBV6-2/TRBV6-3 TGTGCCAGCAGTTACCGTCATACTAGCGGGAGCTACGAGCAGTACTTC CASSYRHTSGSYEQYF
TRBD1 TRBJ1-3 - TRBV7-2 TGTGCCAGCAGCTTAGCGGTTCCAGGGGGGATCTCTGGAAACACCATATATTTT CASSLAVPGGISGNTIYF
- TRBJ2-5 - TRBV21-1 TGTGCCAGCAACCGAGGGGGGACAGGGGAGGAAGAGACCCAGTACTTC CASNRGGTGEEETQYF
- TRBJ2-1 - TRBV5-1 TGCGCCAGCAGCTTGGAGTCTAGCGAAAACAATGAGCAGTTCTTC CASSLESSENNEQFF
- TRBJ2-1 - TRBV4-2 TGTGCCAGCAGCCAAGCCGGGGCTAGCGAAAAGCGGAATGAGCAGTTCTTC CASSQAGASEKRNEQFF
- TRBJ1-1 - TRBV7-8 TGTGCCAGCAGCTTAGTACTACCAGGAGGCGCAGGAACTGAAGCTTTCTTT CASSLVLPGGAGTEAFF
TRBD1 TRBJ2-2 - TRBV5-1 TGCGCCAGCAGCCCGGCTCGGACAGGAAACACCGGGGAGCTGTTTTTT CASSPARTGNTGELFF
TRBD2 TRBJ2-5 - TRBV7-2 TGTGCCAGCAGCGAGGGACTAGCGGGGAAAGAGACCCAGTACTTC CASSEGLAGKETQYF
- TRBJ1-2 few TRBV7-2 TGTGCCAGCAGCTTAGCGAAGGGGTTCGGCTATGGCTACACCTTC CASSLAKGFGYGYTF
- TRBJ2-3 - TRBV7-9 TGTGCCAGCAGCCGCGGACAGTCAAACACAGATACGCAGTATTTT CASSRGQSNTDTQYF
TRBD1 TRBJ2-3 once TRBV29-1 TGCAGCGAGGCCAGGGGGACCGATACGCAGTATTTT CSEARGTDTQYF
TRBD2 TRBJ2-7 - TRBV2 TGTGCCAGCAGGGCAACCGGGGGGGGCAAATCCTACGAGCAGTACTTC CASRATGGGKSYEQYF
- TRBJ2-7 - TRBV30 TGTGCCTGGAGTGTCCAGGGCTACGAGCAGTACTTC CAWSVQGYEQYF
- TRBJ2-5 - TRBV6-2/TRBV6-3 TGTGCCAGCAGCCCCATCCTCAGGGATCGGGAGACCCAGTACTTC CASSPILRDRETQYF
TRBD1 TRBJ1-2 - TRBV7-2 TGTGCCAGCGGGACAGGGTTTGGGTATGGCTACACCTTC CASGTGFGYGYTF
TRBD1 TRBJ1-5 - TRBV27 TGTGCCAGCAGTTCAAACCGGGACAGAGGGTACGGCAATCAGCCCCAGCATTTT CASSSNRDRGYGNQPQHF
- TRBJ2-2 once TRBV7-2 TGTGCCAGCAGCTTAGCGCTACTGCTGAACACCGGGGAGCTGTTTTTT CASSLALLLNTGELFF
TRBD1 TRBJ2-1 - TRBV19 TGTGCCAGTAGTCCGGACAGGGGGCCGTACAATGAGCAGTTCTTC CASSPDRGPYNEQFF